A single sample gave rise to the 12 T cell receptor beta chains below, sequenced in a study of T cell responses to AZD1222 COVID-19 vaccine. Profiled with immunoSEQ multiplex PCR; TCRdb holds only in-frame clones, not every one. The data hold approximately 80,000 clones, with roughly 88% observed a single time. The sample in question was peripheral blood, obtained 28 days after the second AZD1222 dose. The receptor set was obtained from an adult who received the AZD1222 COVID-19 vaccine.

The genes are TRBV7-8 and TRBJ2-7; D is possibly TRBD1 (6 bases). Germline CDR1 reads SGHVS; CDR2 reads FQNEAQ. The CDR3 has 15 amino acids. Trimming took off 1 base at V and 6 bases at J, with 16 bases between the two ends. Written as DNA, the CDR3 is TGTGCCAGCAGCTTAGAGGCAGGGGTAGTCGCCGAGCAGTACTTC. Translated, it gives CASSLEAGVVAEQYF.

The rearrangement uses TRBV5-4 and TRBJ2-5; D tentatively fits TRBD1 or TRBD2 (5 bases each). The length of the CDR3 is 15 residues. In germline, CDR1 is SGHNT, CDR2 YYREEE (reference sequence). V lost 3 bases and J 3 bases, leaving 15 bases between the germline ends. CDR3 in amino acids: CASSSPGTEEETQYF. CDR3 bases: TGTGCCAGCAGCTCGCCCGGGACGGAAGAAGAGACCCAGTACTTC.

The gene calls are TRBV11-1 and TRBJ2-1, with no clear D. The CDR3 sequence is 14 residues long. The germline V gene has CDR1 SGHAT and CDR2 FQDESV (reference sequence). With 1 base removed from V and 4 bases from J, the gap between germline ends came to 8 bases. The CDR3 reads CASSLGDSYNEQFF. The CDR3 DNA sequence: TGTGCCAGCAGCTTAGGCGATAGTTACAATGAGCAGTTCTTC.

The gene calls are TRBV7-3 and TRBJ1-6, with a weak D call TRBD1 (5 bases). The CDR3 runs 16 residues. The germline V and J ends were trimmed by 1 base and 5 bases, with 12 bases remaining between them. The germline CDR1 and CDR2 sequences are SGHTA and FQGTGA. The CDR3 DNA reads TGTGCCAGCAGCTTAAGGGGCGGAAGAAATAATTCACCCCTCCACTTT. It translates to CASSLRGGRNNSPLHF.

V is TRBV19 and J is TRBJ1-3; D call uncertain. Germline V CDR1 and CDR2: LNHDA, SQIVND (reference sequence). V was shortened by 8 bases and J by 0 bases, with 11 bases between the two germline ends. The CDR3 has 14 residues. CDR3 sequence (DNA): TGTGCCAGTCACCCGTCATTCTCTGGAAACACCATATATTTT. This gives the protein CASHPSFSGNTIYF.

The rearrangement links TRBV7-2 to TRBJ2-1, with D possibly matching TRBD2 (5 bases). Trimming stripped 2 bases from V and 7 bases from J, with 24 bases between. This CDR3 has 18 amino acids. CDR1 and CDR2 from the germline V gene are SGHTA and FQGNSA. This chain's CDR3 is CASSLYHFSVSPRNEQFF. CDR3 coding DNA: TGTGCCAGCAGCTTATATCACTTTAGCGTATCCCCCAGGAATGAGCAGTTCTTC.

The chain couples TRBV5-1 to TRBJ2-5; either TRBD1 or TRBD2 may fit D (5 bases each). The CDR3 runs to 13 residues. Germline CDR1 SGHRS, CDR2 YFSETQ. With 2 bases removed from V and 6 bases from J, the gap between germline ends came to 11 bases. CDR3 region: CASSFRGEKTQYF. CDR3 nucleotides: TGCGCCAGCAGCTTTCGAGGGGAGAAGACCCAGTACTTC.

The chain joins TRBV3-1 (or the pseudogene TRBV3-2) to TRBJ1-1; no clear D. This CDR3 is built from 15 residues. V gave up 0 bases and J gave up 5 bases, with 13 bases separating them. Germline loops: CDR1 LGHDT, CDR2 YNNKEL (reference sequence). For the CDR3, the DNA is TGTGCCAGCAGCCAAGATCACGCCGCGAAGACTGAAGCTTTCTTT. Translating gives CASSQDHAAKTEAFF.

The chain carries TRBV2 and TRBJ2-1; possibly TRBD1 for D (6 bases). Germline CDR1 and CDR2: SNHLY and FYNNEI. V lost 7 bases, J lost 2 bases, and 15 bases lay in between. The CDR3 runs to 15 residues. The CDR3 DNA reads as TGTGCCAGCAAGTTCCAGGGGACGGCCTACAATGAGCAGTTCTTC. It translates to CASKFQGTAYNEQFF. The full variable domain, in which reference TRBV2 and TRBJ2-1 provide the parts outside the CDR3, is EPEVTQTPSHQVTQMGQEVILRCVPISNHLYFYWYRQILGQKVEFLVSFYNNEISEKSEIFDDQFSVERPDGSNFTLKIRSTKLEDSAMYFCASKFQGTAYNEQFFGPGTRLTVL.

The table lists this clone with a count of one. The same CDR3 is also encoded by other DNA sequences in this sample. This sequence joins TRBV27 and TRBJ1-5; D is unclear. CDR3 size: 13 residues. Trimming stripped 3 bases from V and 5 bases from J, with 8 bases between. Germline CDR1 MNHEY, CDR2 SMNVEV (reference sequence). For the CDR3, the DNA is TGTGCCAGCAGTTTGGGATACCATCAGCCCCAGCATTTT. Residues: CASSLGYHQPQHF.

The chain has TRBV7-9 and TRBJ1-1; 7 nucleotides agree with TRBD1. Germline V gene data show CDR1 as SEHNR and CDR2 as FQNEAQ (reference sequence). V lost 5 bases to trimming and J lost 1 base; unmatched junction nucleotides: 7. This CDR3 contains 15 residues. The CDR3 here is CASSDLTGKNTEAFF. In DNA, the CDR3 is TGTGCCAGCAGCGACCTGACAGGGAAGAACACTGAAGCTTTCTTT. The full variable domain, completed using reference TRBV7-9 and TRBJ1-1, is DTGVSQNPRHKITKRGQNVTFRCDPISEHNRLYWYRQTLGQGPEFLTYFQNEAQLEKSRLLSDRFSAERPKGSFSTLEIQRTEQGDSAMYLCASSDLTGKNTEAFFGQGTRLTVV.

In the case of this clone: It is unclear where the CDR3 begins or ends on the DNA, so no DNA is shown, and the CDR3 is as TCRdb lists it. The chain links TRBV6-5 to TRBJ1-1. The CDR3 has 13 amino acids, counting both end residues. CDR1 is MNHEY and CDR2 is SVGAGI in the germline V gene. The CDR3 sequence is CASSTSVYTEAFF.